Listed here are 9 T cell receptor beta chains from one sample, sequenced in a study of cytomegalovirus exposure and HLA in healthy donors. In the PCR, 60 Vbeta and 13 Jbeta primers were used. Clones were sequenced by immunoSEQ multiplex PCR, and TCRdb holds only the in-frame ones, with some missing. This table holds 35,000 to 50,000 clones, around three quarters found once. Specimen: PBMCs. The receptors originated from a man aged 30 to 45 in good health and CMV-seronegative.

This chain joins TRBV30 and TRBJ2-1; D possibly corresponds to TRBD1 (6 bases). Trimming took off 2 bases at V and 9 bases at J, with 11 bases between the two ends. This CDR3 is 12 amino acids long. CDR1 GTSNPN and CDR2 SVGIG come from the germline V gene (reference sequence). This CDR3 reads CAWSRQDGEQFF. The CDR3 DNA sequence: TGTGCCTGGAGTAGACAGGACGGTGAGCAGTTCTTC.

This rearrangement joins TRBV7-8 to TRBJ1-5; possible D gene TRBD1, 5 bases. The CDR3 spans 15 residues. In germline, CDR1 is SGHVS, CDR2 FQNEAQ. Trimming stripped 2 bases from V and 0 bases from J, with 8 bases between. The CDR3 DNA reads as TGTGCCAGCAGCTTAAGGGACTCTAGCAATCAGCCCCAGCATTTT. Translated: CASSLRDSSNQPQHF.

The table lists this clone with a count of one. The V and J genes are TRBV5-4 and TRBJ2-5; D remains unclear. Deletions cut 10 bases from V and 3 bases from J, with 10 bases between. This CDR3 comprises 11 residues. In germline, CDR1 is SGHNT, CDR2 YYREEE (reference sequence). The CDR3 DNA reads as TGTGCCGGCCACCATGAAGAGACCCAGTACTTC. Its protein product is CAGHHEETQYF.

The chain joins TRBV28 to TRBJ1-3; 8 nucleotides line up with TRBD1. Trimming at V came to 5 bases and at J to 1 base, leaving 7 bases not matched to a gene. This CDR3 is built from 16 residues. Germline lookup yields CDR1 MDHEN and CDR2 SYDVKM. The CDR3 bases are TGTGCCAGCAGTCCACCTCAGGGGGCGTCTGGAAACACCATATATTTT. This sequence encodes CASSPPQGASGNTIYF.

This clone was recorded a few times. The chain carries TRBV2 and TRBJ2-7; 8 bases are shared with TRBD2. The junction had 9 bases not matched to a gene; V was cut back by 5 bases and J by 0 bases. CDR3 length: 16 residues. Germline V gene data show CDR1 as SNHLY and CDR2 as FYNNEI. The CDR3 nucleotides read TGTGCCAGCAGTCTTTCTACTAGCGGTAACTCCTACGAGCAGTACTTC. Translating it yields CASSLSTSGNSYEQYF.

The rearrangement joins TRBV28 to TRBJ2-1; 9 bases map to TRBD2. With V trimmed by 6 bases and J by 7 bases, 10 bases remained unmatched. The CDR3 contains 15 residues. Germline assignment: CDR1 MDHEN and CDR2 SYDVKM. The CDR3: CASSQGLAPDNEQFF. CDR3 sequence (DNA): TGTGCCAGCAGCCAGGGACTAGCTCCCGATAATGAGCAGTTCTTC.

The chain carries TRBV27 and TRBJ2-1; 14 bases align to TRBD2. With V trimmed by 7 bases and J by 9 bases, 5 bases remained unmatched. The length of the CDR3 is 14 residues. Germline V gene data show CDR1 as MNHEY and CDR2 as SMNVEV (reference sequence). Written as DNA, the CDR3 is TGTGCCAGCACCGGGACTAGCGGGAGCCGTGAGCAGTTCTTC. It yields the protein CASTGTSGSREQFF.

The chain couples TRBV9 to TRBJ1-5, with TRBD1 identical over 7 bases. J was trimmed by 2 bases and V by 3 bases; bases with no gene match: 2. Germline lookup yields CDR1 SGDLS and CDR2 YYNGEE. The CDR3 runs 14 residues. The chain's CDR3 is CASSGGQGNQPQHF. Written as DNA, the CDR3 is TGTGCCAGCAGCGGAGGACAGGGCAATCAGCCCCAGCATTTT.

V and J are TRBV5-4 and TRBJ2-5; TRBD1 agrees at 8 bases. Trimming cost V 6 bases and J 1 base; bases outside gene matches: 2. The CDR3 sequence is 13 residues long. Germline values: CDR1 SGHNT, CDR2 YYREEE (reference sequence). CDR3 sequence (DNA): TGTGCCAGCACCACAGGGGGCCAAGAGACCCAGTACTTC. Translated, it gives CASTTGGQETQYF. The entire variable domain, with the rest obtained from reference TRBV5-4 and TRBJ2-5, is as follows: ETGVTQSPTHLIKTRGQQVTLRCSSQSGHNTVSWYQQALGQGPQFIFQYYREEENGRGNFPPRFSGLQFPNYSSELNVNALELDDSALYLCASTTGGQETQYFGPGTRLLVL.